This T cell receptor (beta chain) was retrieved from a study of cytomegalovirus exposure and HLA in healthy donors. Sequenced by immunoSEQ multiplex PCR; TCRdb stores in-frame clones only, minus some. Of some 260,000 clones listed, approximately 84% are singletons. Trimming shortened V by 1 base and J by 3 bases, and 10 bases separated the two germline ends. The CDR3 covers 14 residues. Germline V lookup: CDR1 SGHDT, CDR2 YYEEEE. General observations from the study: A few CMV-associated chains were confirmed in vitro to be specific for CMV antigens. Researchers counted around 150 TCR beta chains as cytomegalovirus-associated.

Details on this clone: Its target is not known.

The material sequenced was PBMCs. The origin of this receptor is a man aged 18 to 30 in good health and CMV-seropositive. This chain links TRBV5-6 with TRBJ1-1; D gene uncertain. CDR3 nucleotides: TGTGCCAGCAGCTTGATCCGATTTGACACTGAAGCTTTCTTT. This encodes CASSLIRFDTEAFF.